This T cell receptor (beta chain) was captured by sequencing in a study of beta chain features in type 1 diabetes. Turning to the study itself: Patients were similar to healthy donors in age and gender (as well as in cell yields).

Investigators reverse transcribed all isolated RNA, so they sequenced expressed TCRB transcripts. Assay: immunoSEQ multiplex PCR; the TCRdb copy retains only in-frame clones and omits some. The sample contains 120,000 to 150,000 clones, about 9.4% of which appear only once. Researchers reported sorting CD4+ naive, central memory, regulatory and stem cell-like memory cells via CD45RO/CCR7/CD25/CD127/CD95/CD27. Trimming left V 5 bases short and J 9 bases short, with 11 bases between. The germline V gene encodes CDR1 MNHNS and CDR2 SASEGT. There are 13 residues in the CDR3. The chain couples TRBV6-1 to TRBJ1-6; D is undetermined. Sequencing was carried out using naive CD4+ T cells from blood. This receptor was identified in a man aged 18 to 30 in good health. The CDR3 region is CASSYEFLSPLHF. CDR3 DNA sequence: TGTGCCAGCAGTTATGAGTTTCTTTCACCCCTCCACTTT.